These T cell receptor beta chains were read from a single sample in a study of molecular identifiers for immune sequencing clone quantification. TCRdb re-called the PCR reads with MiXCR, one entry per CDR3 protein. Here the sample spans about 640,000 distinct CDR3 sequences, about 20% being singletons. Sequencing was carried out using naive CD8+ T cells from blood, with Jurkat cell RNA spiked in. Receptors originate from a human donor in good health. Some libraries in this study had Jurkat cell RNA spiked in. Each CDR3 is given with its conserved first and last residue.

CDR3: CASATSEASGNTIYF
V: TRBV27
length: 15

CDR3: CASSPLGLAGGLADTQYF
V: TRBV9
length: 18

CDR3: CASSDPEGYEQYF
V: TRBV13
length: 13

CDR3: CASSLAGTAEQYF
V: TRBV7-6
length: 13

CDR3: CASSLSSTGAAEAFF
V: TRBV27
length: 15

CDR3: CASSPTRSSSGNTIYF
V: TRBV5-3
length: 16

CDR3: CASSPQGAGHEQYF
V: TRBV27
length: 14

CDR3: CASSQDGGSYNEQLF
V: TRBV4-3
length: 15

CDR3: CASSLAHRAYEQYF
V: TRBV12-3/TRBV12-4
length: 14

CDR3: CASSLPGGGEFADTQYF
V: TRBV5-4
length: 17

CDR3: CASSVDGGHTDTQYF
V: TRBV9
length: 15

CDR3: CASSPGTLVTEAFF
V: TRBV6-5
length: 14

CDR3: CASSMWGGTEAFF
V: TRBV19
length: 13

CDR3: CGASWGAVTSTYEQYF
V: TRBV20-1
length: 16

CDR3: CAWSVPIREGQPQHF
V: TRBV30
length: 15

CDR3: CASSQEPPGGDWETQYF
V: TRBV4-3
length: 17